Each of the 14 T cell receptor beta chains below was sequenced from the same sample in a study of CD8+CD57+ T cells in acquired aplastic anemia (dated 2018 in TCRdb). The instrument was an Illumina HiSeq 2000. Genomic DNA served as template for TCR beta VDJ combination and CDR3 sequence profiling. TCRdb reprocessed the public reads (quality trimming at Q25 with fastp, clone calling with MiXCR) and kept in-frame beta chains. Records with the same CDR3 protein are collapsed into one entry carrying the most frequent genes and DNA. A total of about 110,000 distinct CDR3 sequences appear in this sample, 50% to 65% of them only once. The ten top clones hold under 35% of the sample. The material sequenced was sorted CD4+, CD8+, or CD8+CD57+ T cells (not recorded which) from PBMCs. The receptors derive from a human donor in good health, serving as a control.

The chain employs TRBV6-1 and TRBJ1-5, with a weak D call TRBD1 (5 bases). This CDR3 comprises 15 residues. Per the germline V gene, CDR1 is MNHNS and CDR2 is SASEGT. Trimming removed 6 bases from V and 1 base from J, with 13 bases in between. The CDR3 region has the DNA TGTGCCAGCAGAACGACAGCCCAGAGCAATCAGCCCCAGCATTTT. Its translation: CASRTTAQSNQPQHF.

This clonotype was observed many times. The chain carries TRBV7-6 and TRBJ2-2, with D unclear. Germline V CDR1 and CDR2: SGHVS, FNYEAQ. Trimming pared 4 bases from V and 4 bases from J, leaving 4 bases between. The length of the CDR3 is 12 residues. CDR3 DNA sequence: TGTGCCAGCAGCTCTGGCACCGGGGAGCTGTTTTTT. Translated, it gives CASSSGTGELFF.

To note about this clonotype: It may be a read error: a sequence one base away is much more abundant. V usage is TRBV6-1 and J usage is TRBJ1-2; 7 bases fit TRBD1. The length of the CDR3 is 12 residues. The V and J ends lost 6 bases and 6 bases, in that order; junction bases with no gene match: 4. In germline, CDR1 is MNHNS, CDR2 SASEGT. CDR3 sequence (DNA): TGTGCCAGCAGCAACAGGGGTGATGGCTACACCTTC. Translated: CASSNRGDGYTF.

This clonotype occurred many times. Written as DNA, the CDR3 is TGTGCCAGCCAACAGGGAAGCTGGAATGAGCAGTTCTTC. Its translation: CASQQGSWNEQFF. The chain employs TRBV6-1 and TRBJ2-1, with D perhaps TRBD1 (6 bases). The length of the CDR3 is 13 residues. The V end was cut by 8 bases, the J end by 7 bases, with 15 bases between. In germline, CDR1 is MNHNS, CDR2 SASEGT.

This clonotype occurred many times. The V call is TRBV12-3 or TRBV12-4, the J call TRBJ1-1; D remains ambiguous. CDR3 length: 13 residues. The V end lost 3 bases, the J end lost 6 bases, and 11 bases lay between the germline ends. The CDR3 sequence: CASSFVAVPEAFF. The CDR3 DNA reads as TGTGCCAGCAGTTTTGTGGCAGTCCCTGAAGCTTTCTTT.

The gene calls are TRBV20-1 and TRBJ2-7; tentative D call: TRBD2 (6 bases). Looked up from germline, CDR1 is DFQATT and CDR2 is SNEGSKA (reference sequence). Trimming removed 0 bases from V and 6 bases from J, with 9 bases in between. CDR3 length: 12 residues. The CDR3 sequence: CSARDLALEQYF. The DNA for the CDR3 is TGCAGTGCTAGAGATCTAGCGCTCGAGCAGTACTTC.

The sample holds many counts of this clonotype. The chain recombines TRBV9 with TRBJ2-7; 7 nucleotides match TRBD1. CDR3 length: 15 residues. V was pared by 0 bases and J by 3 bases, with 6 bases of the junction left unmatched. Germline V CDR1 and CDR2: SGDLS, YYNGEE. The CDR3 region has the DNA TGTGCCAGCAGCGTAGCGGCAGGGGGAATCTACGAGCAGTACTTC. Its translation: CASSVAAGGIYEQYF.

The rearrangement joins TRBV19 to TRBJ2-3; TRBD2 matches 8 bases. V lost 5 bases, J lost 3 bases, and 4 bases stayed unmatched. The CDR3 spans 14 residues. CDR1 is LNHDA and CDR2 is SQIVND in the germline V gene (reference sequence). CDR3: CASSVIAGTDTQYF. CDR3 coding DNA: TGTGCCAGTAGTGTCATAGCGGGGACAGATACGCAGTATTTT.

The chain couples TRBV6-1 to TRBJ1-2; TRBD1 matches at 10 bases. J lost 4 bases, V lost 3 bases, and 5 bases had no gene match. The CDR3 sequence is 15 residues long. From germline, CDR1 is MNHNS and CDR2 SASEGT. CDR3 sequence (DNA): TGTGCCAGCAGTGATCCCGGGACAGGGGTCTATGGCTACACCTTC. It yields the protein CASSDPGTGVYGYTF.

This clonotype was observed many times. The chain carries TRBV27 and TRBJ1-2; D may be TRBD1 (6 bases). Germline V gene sequence: CDR1 MNHEY, CDR2 SMNVEV (reference sequence). Trimming cost V 5 bases and J 3 bases, with 13 bases left between them. The CDR3 extends over 14 amino acids. The DNA of the CDR3 is TGTGCCAGCAGTCCGACAGGATCCTACTATGGCTACACCTTC. It yields the protein CASSPTGSYYGYTF.

This chain connects TRBV7-8 to TRBJ2-7; 8 bases align to TRBD1. Germline V gives CDR1 SGHVS, CDR2 FQNEAQ. The CDR3 has 13 amino acids. V shed 10 bases and J 2 bases; nucleotides not matched to a gene: 7. Here the CDR3 DNA reads TGTGCCACCCGGGACAGGTGGGCCTACGAGCAGTACTTC. It specifies CATRDRWAYEQYF.

The gene calls are TRBV5-1 and TRBJ2-1, with D maybe TRBD2 (5 bases). Germline CDR1 is SGHRS and CDR2 is YFSETQ. This CDR3 comprises 16 residues. Trimming took off 0 bases at V and 2 bases at J, with 12 bases between the two ends. CDR3 loop: CASSLAGKTTYNEQFF. CDR3 nucleotide sequence: TGCGCCAGCAGCTTGGCCGGGAAGACCACCTACAATGAGCAGTTCTTC.

The chain uses TRBV20-1 and TRBJ2-7, with D possibly TRBD2 on 5 matching bases. Germline V gives CDR1 DFQATT, CDR2 SNEGSKA (reference sequence). V shed 1 base and J shed 4 bases, with 8 bases lying between them. The CDR3 spans 12 residues. The CDR3 reads CSARAREYEQYF. The CDR3 DNA follows: TGCAGTGCTAGAGCCCGGGAATACGAGCAGTACTTC.

About this clonotype: An end of the junction does not agree with germline; a read error may underlie this. The chain joins TRBV19 to TRBJ1-3; D unclear. Germline CDR1 reads LNHDA; CDR2 reads SQIVND (reference sequence). This CDR3 contains 15 residues. CDR3 region: CASSRQQSSGDTIYF. DNA for the CDR3: TGTGCCAGTAGTCGCCAACAGAGCTCTGGAGACACCATATATTTT.